The 11 T cell receptor beta chains below come from one sample, sequenced in a study of OX40 agonist ivuxolimab in advanced cancers. The table came from immunoSEQ multiplex PCR; TCRdb's copy has only in-frame clones and leaves some out. The sample has 74,000 or so clones, roughly 91% seen once; the top ten hold about 0.32%. Here the sequenced sample was CD4+ or CD8+ T cells sorted from blood, taken in a trial of the OX40 agonist ivuxolimab. The receptors originated from an adult with an advanced solid tumor such as melanoma, head and neck, liver or kidney cancer.

The chain has TRBV27 and TRBJ1-6; the match to TRBD1 covers 8 bases. This CDR3 is 18 amino acids long. Germline values: CDR1 MNHEY, CDR2 SMNVEV (reference sequence). V was clipped by 6 bases and J by 0 bases; unmatched bases: 10. The CDR3 region is CASSRGQGISSYNSPLHF. The CDR3 DNA reads as TGTGCCAGCAGCCGAGGACAGGGCATAAGCTCCTATAATTCACCCCTCCACTTT.

J is TRBJ1-5 and V is TRBV5-3, with 9 positions matching TRBD1. TRBV5-3 is given ORF status, its function remaining uncertain. V trimming: 4 bases; J trimming: 3 bases; junction bases outside the gene matches: 8. The CDR3 is 16 amino acids. DNA of the CDR3: TGTGCCAGAAGCCGCTGTGGGACAGGGCTCAATCAGCCCCAGCATTTT. Its translation: CARSRCGTGLNQPQHF.

This chain connects TRBV18 to TRBJ2-3, with D hard to call. The CDR3 is 14 amino acids. The germline V gene has CDR1 KGHSH and CDR2 LQKENI. V lost 4 bases and J lost 2, with 10 bases in between. In nucleotides, the CDR3 is TGTGCCAGCTCACTGCTGGGATACACAGATACGCAGTATTTT. This translates into CASSLLGYTDTQYF.

J is TRBJ2-7 and V is TRBV7-3, with a weak D call TRBD1 (5 bases). CDR3 length: 17 amino acids. The V end was cut by 5 bases, the J end by 1 base, with 21 bases between. Per germline, CDR1 SGHTA and CDR2 FQGTGA. The CDR3 here is CASSKGAAPMLSYEQYF. In DNA, the CDR3 is TGTGCCAGCAGCAAAGGGGCAGCCCCTATGTTATCCTACGAGCAGTACTTC.

This chain links TRBV14 with TRBJ2-2; D possibly uses TRBD1 or TRBD2 (5 bases each). This CDR3 is 14 amino acids long. Germline lookup yields CDR1 SGHDN and CDR2 FVKESK. V lost 4 bases and J lost 0, with 6 bases in between. This chain's CDR3 is CASSRGPNTGELFF. The DNA of the CDR3 is TGTGCCAGCAGCCGGGGACCGAACACCGGGGAGCTGTTTTTT.

J is TRBJ2-5 and V is TRBV28; 8 bases line up with TRBD1. J lost 5 bases, V lost 5 bases, and 13 bases had no gene match. The CDR3 extends over 16 amino acids. Germline CDR1 reads MDHEN; CDR2 reads SYDVKM. The CDR3 protein is CASSDLQTGASETQYF. The CDR3 coding sequence is TGTGCCAGCAGTGACCTACAGACAGGGGCCTCGGAGACCCAGTACTTC.

The V and J genes are TRBV10-3 and TRBJ2-1, with D unresolved. This CDR3 contains 14 residues. The V end was cut by 4 bases, the J end by 0 bases, with 7 bases between. The V gene's germline CDR1 is ENHRY and CDR2 SYGVKD. The CDR3 nucleotides read TGTGCCATCAGTGCTGCTGGCTCCTACAATGAGCAGTTCTTC. It is translated as CAISAAGSYNEQFF.

V is TRBV19 and J is TRBJ1-2, with 8 bases that match TRBD1. V shed 6 bases, J shed 4 bases, and the junction held 7 bases outside the gene matches. The CDR3 contains 14 residues. Germline V gene data show CDR1 as LNHDA and CDR2 as SQIVND (reference sequence). CDR3 in DNA: TGTGCCAGTAGCCAGGACAGGGTGATCTATGGCTACACCTTC. Translation gives CASSQDRVIYGYTF.

This clone was counted once. V gene TRBV7-2 combines with J gene TRBJ2-1; TRBD1 might be the D (7 bases). V dropped 2 bases and J dropped 9 bases, with 17 bases sitting between them. CDR1 SGHTA and CDR2 FQGNSA come from the germline V gene. The CDR3 extends over 15 amino acids. CDR3 in amino acids: CASSLLGAGGTEQFF. CDR3 bases: TGTGCCAGCAGCTTACTCGGAGCAGGGGGGACTGAGCAGTTCTTC.

The chain carries TRBV28 and TRBJ1-6, with TRBD1 identical over 7 bases. Unmatched junction bases numbered 10, after V lost 1 base and J lost 4 bases. The germline V gene has CDR1 MDHEN and CDR2 SYDVKM. The length of the CDR3 is 18 residues. In DNA, the CDR3 is TGTGCCAGCAGTTTATCCTACACACAGGGGTTTTATAATTCACCCCTCCACTTT. This gives the protein CASSLSYTQGFYNSPLHF.

This chain links TRBV5-1 with TRBJ1-1; D not resolved. Germline loops: CDR1 SGHRS, CDR2 YFSETQ. This CDR3 has 13 amino acids. With 0 bases removed from V and 3 bases from J, the gap between germline ends came to 6 bases. The CDR3 nucleotides read TGCGCCAGCAGCTTGGATAGGTACACTGAAGCTTTCTTT. Protein: CASSLDRYTEAFF.